This T cell receptor beta chain originates from a study of blood T cell repertoires in COVID-19. TCRdb keeps only in-frame clones here, not all; method: immunoSEQ multiplex PCR. The table has about 140,000 clones, 80% to 90% seen once. There are 15 residues in the CDR3. From germline, CDR1 is SGHKS and CDR2 YYEKEE (reference sequence). Between the trimmed V and J ends, which lost 1 base and 1 base, there was a span of 9 bases. This study enrolled people aged 18 to 89 from about two dozen US geographic areas. Assignments of participants to cohorts depended upon their own reported clinical history. The source material was PBMCs or T cells enriched from blood (not recorded which). The receptor was derived from a man aged 55 to 70 who had recovered from COVID-19. The chain combines TRBV5-5 with TRBJ1-5; unclear D gene. CDR3 DNA: TGTGCCAGCAGCTTGATGGGAGTGAGCAATCAGCCCCAGCATTTT. It translates to CASSLMGVSNQPQHF. Full variable domain (outside the CDR3, taken from reference TRBV5-5 and TRBJ1-5): DAGVTQSPTHLIKTRGQQVTLRCSPISGHKSVSWYQQVLGQGPQFIFQYYEKEERGRGNFPDRFSARQFPNYSSELNVNALLLGDSALYLCASSLMGVSNQPQHFGDGTRLSIL.